What follows are 10 T cell receptor beta chains derived from one specimen sequenced in a study of blood T cell repertoires in COVID-19. Measured with immunoSEQ multiplex PCR; TCRdb has only the in-frame clones, and not every one. The profile shows approximately 170,000 clones, about 85% of them singletons. The material sequenced was peripheral blood. The source of these receptors is a man aged 55-75 years with acute or convalescent COVID-19.

This clone has just a few counts. The genes are TRBV5-6 and TRBJ2-7; TRBD1 aligns across 7 bases. Germline V gives CDR1 SGHDT, CDR2 YYEEEE. CDR3 length: 15 amino acids. V shed 4 bases, J shed 5 bases, and the junction held 12 bases outside the gene matches. Here the CDR3 DNA reads TGTGCCAGCAGCCCACTCACAGGGGATACCCACGAGCAGTACTTC. Translated, it gives CASSPLTGDTHEQYF.

The CDR3 DNA sequence: TGTGCCACCCTAGACAGGGGAGTGAACACTGAAGCTTTCTTT. This sequence encodes CATLDRGVNTEAFF. The chain links TRBV28 to TRBJ1-1; TRBD1 aligns across 8 bases. Germline CDR1 reads MDHEN; CDR2 reads SYDVKM. V trimming: 10 bases; J trimming: 0 bases; junction bases outside the gene matches: 7. The CDR3 loop spans 14 amino acids.

For the CDR3, the DNA is TGTGCCAGCAGTACCCAAGGACAGGGCAGTTCGCAGTTCTTC. Translated, it gives CASSTQGQGSSQFF. The chain has TRBV6-2 or TRBV6-3 and TRBJ2-1, with 8 bases lining up with TRBD1. V lost 5 bases, J lost 12 bases, and 12 bases stayed unmatched. This CDR3 contains 14 residues. Germline values: CDR1 MNHEY, CDR2 SVGEGT.

V is TRBV4-1 and J is TRBJ1-2; D unresolved. V was cut by 0 bases and J by 0 bases, with 8 bases left in between. Germline values: CDR1 MGHRA, CDR2 YSYEKL. The CDR3 spans 15 residues. The CDR3 is CASSQDRVTNYGYTF. Written as DNA, the CDR3 is TGCGCCAGCAGCCAAGATCGGGTTACTAACTATGGCTACACCTTC.

This chain uses TRBV5-1 with TRBJ1-1, with D uncertain. With 8 bases removed from V and 1 base from J, the gap between germline ends came to 15 bases. Germline V gene data show CDR1 as SGHRS and CDR2 as YFSETQ. This CDR3 contains 14 residues. CDR3 sequence: CASLRDSSNTEAFF. CDR3 in DNA: TGCGCCAGTCTTCGGGATTCGTCGAACACTGAAGCTTTCTTT.

The J gene is TRBJ1-1, the V gene TRBV6-5; maybe TRBD1 (6 bases). Trimming took off 4 bases at V and 3 bases at J, with 12 bases between the two ends. Per germline, CDR1 MNHEY and CDR2 SVGAGI. This CDR3 region has 14 residues. CDR3 in amino acids: CASSFEGVDTEAFF. The CDR3 nucleotides are TGTGCCAGCAGTTTCGAGGGGGTGGACACTGAAGCTTTCTTT.

The chain links TRBV12-5 to TRBJ2-4; no firm D call. V was clipped by 3 bases and J by 10 bases, with 7 bases between them. Germline V lookup: CDR1 LGHNT, CDR2 FRNRAP. The CDR3 covers 11 residues. The CDR3 DNA reads TGTGCTAGTGGTTTTAGAAATATTCAGTACTTC. It translates to CASGFRNIQYF.

The genes are TRBV3-1 (or the pseudogene TRBV3-2) and TRBJ1-5; D is unresolved. Germline V CDR1 and CDR2: LGHDT, YNNKEL (reference sequence). The CDR3 sequence is 14 residues long. V gave up 1 base and J gave up 4 bases, with 8 bases separating them. The CDR3: CASSQAGANQPQHF. The DNA for the CDR3 is TGTGCCAGCAGCCAAGCGGGAGCTAATCAGCCCCAGCATTTT.

This chain connects TRBV5-6 to TRBJ1-1; no firm D call. Trimming left V 0 bases short and J 7 bases short, with 4 bases between. The germline V gene has CDR1 SGHDT and CDR2 YYEEEE. The CDR3 totals 11 residues. The CDR3 spells CASSLASEAFF. In DNA form, the CDR3 reads TGTGCCAGCAGCTTGGCCAGTGAAGCTTTCTTT.

The rearrangement uses TRBV5-4 and TRBJ2-3, with TRBD2 matching over 9 bases. The CDR3 runs to 17 residues. Germline V gene sequence: CDR1 SGHNT, CDR2 YYREEE (reference sequence). Losses at the gene ends were 1 base for V and 2 bases for J; bases not matched to a gene: 8. The chain's CDR3 is CASSLRSAGGSTDTQYF. The CDR3 DNA follows: TGTGCCAGCAGCTTGAGGTCGGCGGGGGGGTCCACAGATACGCAGTATTTT.